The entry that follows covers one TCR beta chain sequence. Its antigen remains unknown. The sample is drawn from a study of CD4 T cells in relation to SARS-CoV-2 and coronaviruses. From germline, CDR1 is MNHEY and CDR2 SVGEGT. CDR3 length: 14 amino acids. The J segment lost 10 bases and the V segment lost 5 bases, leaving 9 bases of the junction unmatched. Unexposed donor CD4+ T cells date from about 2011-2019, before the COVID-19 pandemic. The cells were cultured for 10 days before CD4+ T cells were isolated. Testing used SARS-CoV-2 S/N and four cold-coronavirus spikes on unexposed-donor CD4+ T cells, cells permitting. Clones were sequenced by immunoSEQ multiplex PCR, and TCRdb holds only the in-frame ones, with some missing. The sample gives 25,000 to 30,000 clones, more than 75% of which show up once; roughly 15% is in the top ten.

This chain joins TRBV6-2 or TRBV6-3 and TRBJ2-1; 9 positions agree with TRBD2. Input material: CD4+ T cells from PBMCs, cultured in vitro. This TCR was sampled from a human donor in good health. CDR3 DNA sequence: TGTGCCAGCAGTCACGCGGGGGGGGCATTGGAGCAGTTCTTC. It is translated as CASSHAGGALEQFF.